This T cell receptor beta chain was recorded in a study of CD8+ T cells in alopecia areata (dated by TCRdb to 2016 to 2019). In terms of the full investigation: Treated patients were enrolled in an open-label pilot trial of oral tofacitinib at 5 to 10 mg twice daily for moderate-to-severe alopecia areata. Biopsies were taken from tofacitinib-treated patients at baseline and again at 4 and 24 weeks into treatment, and several of those patients also had a later scalp biopsy. Scalp clonality was compared across normal scalp (n=4), patchy alopecia areata scalp (n=8), and alopecia totalis/universalis scalp (n=8). The RNA source kit depended on sample type: the PAXgene miRNA kit for fixed scalp, the miRNeasy kit for PBMCs, and the RNeasy kit for mouse skin. In both human patients and the C3H/HeJ mouse model, the study applied high-throughput TCRbeta sequencing to look at T cell clonal expansion in alopecia areata. TCRbeta CDR3 regions were amplified by immunoSEQ multiplex PCR with 35 Vbeta forward and 13 Jbeta reverse primers. On the human side, TCRbeta sequencing was run on scalp tissue and on sorted CD4+ and CD8+ peripheral blood T cells from healthy controls and from alopecia areata patients with either patchy or totalis/universalis disease. Patients received tofacitinib for 6 to 18 months and were then followed off drug for 6 months to check for delayed response and recurrence.

Results the study describes overall, beyond this receptor: Unlike mouse skin, where gammadelta T cells dominate, normal human skin contains resident alphabeta T cells that get sequenced too, which complicates analysis of the scalp TCR repertoire. Shared TCR sequences between patients were less evident than in mice, which may be partly attributable to HLA diversity in the patient population. Compared with normal scalp, lesional scalp, particularly in alopecia totalis/universalis, had higher clonality and more expanded CD8+ clones, which suggests antigenic drive.

The label giving this sample's time point can be read as: baseline before oral tofacitinib. Lesional scalp punch biopsies and peripheral blood were obtained from alopecia areata patients. PBMCs were isolated by density centrifugation and stained for CD3, CD4 and CD8, and CD4+ and CD8+ T cells were sorted on a FACSAria. The method behind the library was the immunoSEQ multiplex PCR assay. For TCR sequencing, RNA was extracted from every sample and reverse transcribed into cDNA to serve as template. SuperScript III was used to make first-strand cDNA, primed with a 2:1 mix of oligo-dT and random hexamers. Amplification bias was assessed with a synthetic immune receptor repertoire, and residual bias was removed computationally. Regarding the original processing steps: Raw reads were preprocessed to remove errors, and CDR3 was defined according to IMGT conventions as the region from the conserved cysteine to phenylalanine. Clonality was calculated as 1 minus Shannon entropy normalized by log2 of the number of productive unique TCRs. Whether scalp clones were CD4 or CD8 was inferred by matching scalp TCRbeta sequences against CD4 and CD8 repertoires sorted from blood. The immuneACCESS repertoire file appears here via TCRdb, limited to in-frame rearrangements. These files lack a portion of the clones; in checked studies, under half of the deficit traces to unresolved V genes, and the cause of the others is not known. The V and J calls and clone size are taken from that table; D and trimming were inferred from the DNA. Present in this sample are roughly 130,000 clones, roughly 58% of which were seen just once. Roughly 4.8% of the sample comes from the top ten.

About this clone itself: Its antigen specificity is not known. Base qualities are missing; no much larger clone stands one base away.

The germline V end is reduced by 3 bases and the J end by 3 bases; junction bases left unmatched: 0. From the germline V gene, CDR1 is MRHNA and CDR2 is SNTAGT. Taken from cysteine to phenylalanine, the CDR3 has 13 residues. CDR3 DNA only is kept here, 39 bases in frame from base 1. The sequencing used CD4+ T cells sorted from blood, collected at week 0. The TCR originated in a human donor with alopecia areata. The V and J segments used are TRBV6-4 and TRBJ2-3; a stretch of 7 junction bases matches TRBD1. The DNA reads as follows: TGTGCCAGCAGTGAACAGGGGACAGATACGCAGTATTTT. Its amino acids are CASSEQGTDTQYF.